The 24 T cell receptor beta chains below come from one sample, sequenced in a study of OX40 agonist ivuxolimab in advanced cancers. Clones were sequenced by immunoSEQ multiplex PCR, and TCRdb holds only the in-frame ones, with some missing. The profile covers tens of thousands of clones, with around 90% appearing a single time and less than 25% taken by the ten largest. The specimen comprised CD4+ or CD8+ T cells sorted from blood, sampled in a trial of the OX40 agonist ivuxolimab. Source of these receptors: an adult with an advanced solid tumor such as melanoma, head and neck, liver or kidney cancer.

The gene calls are TRBV6-6 and TRBJ2-7; D uncertain. This CDR3 spans 13 amino acids. The germline V gene has CDR1 MNHNY and CDR2 SVGAGI (reference sequence). Trimming stripped 2 bases from V and 6 bases from J, with 11 bases between. CDR3 bases: TGTGCCAGCAGTTACGGGTCGTCGCCCGAGCAGTACTTC. Its translation: CASSYGSSPEQYF.

CDR3 nucleotide sequence: TGTGCCAGCAGTTTGAACGAGCAGTACTTC. Protein product: CASSLNEQYF. The J gene is TRBJ2-7, the V gene TRBV27, with D hard to call. The V end was cut by 3 bases, the J end by 5 bases, with 2 bases between. Germline values: CDR1 MNHEY, CDR2 SMNVEV (reference sequence). The CDR3 has 10 amino acids.

The chain recombines TRBV7-9 with TRBJ1-2, with a tentative D call TRBD1 (5 bases). Trimming pared 6 bases from V and 3 bases from J, leaving 11 bases between. Germline V gene data show CDR1 as SEHNR and CDR2 as FQNEAQ (reference sequence). CDR3 length equals 13 residues. In nucleotides, the CDR3 is TGTGCCAGCAGTACCGGGGGACACTATGGCTACACCTTC. Residues: CASSTGGHYGYTF.

V gene TRBV14 combines with J gene TRBJ1-3; D may be TRBD1 (5 bases). V shed 4 bases and J shed 2 bases, with 15 bases lying between them. From germline, CDR1 is SGHDN and CDR2 FVKESK. This CDR3 contains 16 residues. Here the CDR3 reads CASSPIGWGTGNTIYF. The DNA for the CDR3 is TGTGCCAGCAGCCCAATAGGGTGGGGGACTGGAAACACCATATATTTT.

V and J are TRBV9 and TRBJ1-1; TRBD1 aligns across 8 bases. The CDR3 length is 14 residues. J lost 7 bases, V lost 0 bases, and 5 bases had no gene match. The germline V gene encodes CDR1 SGDLS and CDR2 YYNGEE. The CDR3 DNA sequence: TGTGCCAGCAGCGTAGGACAGGGGCTCTATGAAGCTTTCTTT. It encodes CASSVGQGLYEAFF.

V gene TRBV7-9 combines with J gene TRBJ1-2; D gene uncertain. The V gene's germline CDR1 is SEHNR and CDR2 FQNEAQ (reference sequence). The CDR3 has 13 amino acids. V was pared by 4 bases and J by 0 bases, with 6 bases between. In DNA form, the CDR3 reads TGTGCCAGCAGCTCGGACGCTAACTATGGCTACACCTTC. Encoded protein: CASSSDANYGYTF. Based on the CDR3 plus reference TRBV7-9 and TRBJ1-2, the full variable domain is DTGVSQNPRHKITKRGQNVTFRCDPISEHNRLYWYRQTLGQGPEFLTYFQNEAQLEKSRLLSDRFSAERPKGSFSTLEIQRTEQGDSAMYLCASSSDANYGYTFGSGTRLTVV.

V and J are TRBV5-6 and TRBJ2-1; 10 nucleotides match TRBD2. CDR1 is SGHDT, CDR2 YYEEEE, per germline. The CDR3 has 16 amino acids. J gave up 10 bases and V 4 bases, and 14 bases lay outside the gene matches. CDR3: CASSPTVASGSGEQFF. In DNA form, the CDR3 reads TGTGCCAGCAGCCCGACGGTTGCTAGCGGGAGTGGCGAGCAGTTCTTC.

The V call is TRBV7-9, the J call TRBJ1-1; D gene uncertain. With 7 bases removed from V and 1 base from J, the gap between germline ends came to 10 bases. Germline CDR1 and CDR2: SEHNR and FQNEAQ (reference sequence). CDR3 size: 13 residues. CDR3 loop: CASIGPTNTEAFF. The CDR3 bases are TGTGCCAGCATAGGGCCGACGAACACTGAAGCTTTCTTT.

The rearrangement joins TRBV2 to TRBJ2-5; D possibly matches TRBD1 or TRBD2 (5 bases each). Germline CDR1 is SNHLY and CDR2 is FYNNEI. Trimming took 2 bases from V and 5 from J, leaving 24 bases between them. CDR3 length equals 18 residues. The CDR3 bases are TGTGCCAGCAGTGAAATGTTGGTAATAGGGACGGACACGGAGACCCAGTACTTC. Its translation: CASSEMLVIGTDTETQYF.

The chain's CDR3 is CSVVGSGELFF. The CDR3 region has the DNA TGCAGCGTTGTGGGGTCCGGGGAGCTGTTTTTT. This chain joins TRBV29-1 and TRBJ2-2, with unresolved D. CDR3 size: 11 residues. Germline assignment: CDR1 SQVTM and CDR2 ANQGSEA. V was trimmed by 4 bases and J by 6 bases, leaving 6 bases between them.

This sequence joins TRBV9 and TRBJ2-5, with 9 bases lining up with TRBD1. V shed 3 bases, J shed 6 bases, and the junction held 3 bases outside the gene matches. Per the germline V gene, CDR1 is SGDLS and CDR2 is YYNGEE. The CDR3 covers 13 residues. The CDR3 loop is CASSAGTGQTQYF. In nucleotides, the CDR3 is TGTGCCAGCAGCGCCGGGACAGGGCAGACCCAGTACTTC.

The CDR3 here is CASSLGQGNWELFF. The CDR3 nucleotides are TGCGCCAGCAGCTTGGGGCAGGGTAACTGGGAGCTGTTTTTT. The rearrangement joins TRBV5-1 to TRBJ2-2; a possible D gene is TRBD1 (5 bases). The CDR3 spans 14 residues. The V and J ends lost 0 bases and 9 bases respectively, with 12 bases between them. CDR1 is SGHRS, CDR2 YFSETQ, per germline.

This sequence joins TRBV7-2 and TRBJ2-3; 7 positions agree with TRBD2. Looked up from germline, CDR1 is SGHTA and CDR2 is FQGNSA. V shed 2 bases, J shed 0 bases, and the junction held 8 bases outside the gene matches. The CDR3 extends over 17 amino acids. CDR3 sequence (DNA): TGTGCCAGCAGCTTACCCCCCCCACTAGCGAGCACAGATACGCAGTATTTT. It is translated as CASSLPPPLASTDTQYF.

The V call is TRBV28, the J call TRBJ2-3; D is uncertain. The V end was cut by 2 bases, the J end by 3 bases, with 6 bases between. Germline V gene lookup returns CDR1 MDHEN and CDR2 SYDVKM. There are 13 residues in the CDR3. The CDR3 spells CASSLQPTDTQYF. The CDR3 DNA is TGTGCCAGCAGTTTACAACCTACAGATACGCAGTATTTT.

This chain connects TRBV7-8 to TRBJ2-7; TRBD1 aligns across 7 bases. V was pared by 0 bases and J by 4 bases, with 21 bases of the junction left unmatched. This CDR3 has 20 residues. CDR1 and CDR2 from the germline V gene are SGHVS and FQNEAQ. The DNA for the CDR3 is TGTGCCAGCAGCTTAGCTGCGGAGATCCATAGGGGGCACCACGGGTACGAGCAGTACTTC. Residues: CASSLAAEIHRGHHGYEQYF.

The V call is TRBV9, the J call TRBJ2-3; TRBD2 aligns across 9 bases. CDR1 and CDR2 from the germline V gene are SGDLS and YYNGEE. Trimming took 1 base from V and 5 from J; bases not matched to a gene: 11. CDR3 length: 17 amino acids. CDR3 nucleotide sequence: TGTGCCAGCAGCGTATTTGGAGGCGGGAGGGATTTAGATACGCAGTATTTT. It codes for CASSVFGGGRDLDTQYF.

The chain links TRBV10-2 to TRBJ2-1; TRBD2 is a possible D gene (5 bases). Looked up from germline, CDR1 is WSHSY and CDR2 is SAAADI. This CDR3 has 13 amino acids. V lost 7 bases to trimming and J lost 4 bases, with 11 bases between them. The CDR3 coding sequence is TGCGCCAGCACCTTAGCGTCATACAATGAGCAGTTCTTC. Translating gives CASTLASYNEQFF.

This clone was seen a handful of times. V and J are TRBV7-6 and TRBJ1-2; no definite D call. The CDR3 is made up of 13 amino acids. V gave up 4 bases and J gave up 4 bases, with 10 bases separating them. Germline values: CDR1 SGHVS, CDR2 FNYEAQ. CDR3 sequence (DNA): TGTGCCAGCAGCTCTCGAAAGACCTATGGCTACACCTTC. It translates to CASSSRKTYGYTF.

The chain has TRBV7-9 and TRBJ2-5, with a weak D call TRBD1 (6 bases). The germline gives CDR1 SEHNR, CDR2 FQNEAQ (reference sequence). This CDR3 contains 16 residues. Trimming removed 5 bases at V and 4 bases at J, with 20 bases between. The chain's CDR3 is CASSPPLLDSGETQYF. CDR3 sequence (DNA): TGTGCCAGCAGCCCTCCCCTCCTGGACAGCGGAGAGACCCAGTACTTC.

The V call is TRBV19, the J call TRBJ2-4; tentatively, D is TRBD1 (5 bases). The CDR3 length is 16 residues. The V end was cut by 3 bases, the J end by 1 base, with 13 bases between. Germline CDR1 and CDR2: LNHDA and SQIVND (reference sequence). CDR3 coding DNA: TGTGCCAGTAGTATCTCAGGGTATAGCGCCAAAAACATTCAGTACTTC. It yields the protein CASSISGYSAKNIQYF.

By share of the sample, this clone is medium-sized. The gene calls are TRBV6-4 and TRBJ2-3; D is ambiguous. The CDR3 has 13 residues. Germline V gene lookup returns CDR1 MRHNA and CDR2 SNTAGT. V was cut by 0 bases and J by 8 bases, with 9 bases left in between. The CDR3 protein is CASSDSMWGTQYF. In DNA, the CDR3 is TGTGCCAGCAGTGACTCAATGTGGGGTACGCAGTATTTT.

This clone was detected once. The chain is built from TRBV9 and TRBJ2-7; 9 nucleotides match TRBD2. Germline V lookup: CDR1 SGDLS, CDR2 YYNGEE. This CDR3 has 14 amino acids. After removal of 4 bases from V and 3 bases from J, the junction contained 5 bases not matched to a gene. The chain's CDR3 is CASSSGTSFYEQYF. In DNA form, the CDR3 reads TGTGCCAGCAGCTCCGGGACTAGCTTCTACGAGCAGTACTTC.

The chain is built from TRBV30 and TRBJ1-3, with D uncertain. Trimming took off 4 bases at V and 4 bases at J, with 2 bases between the two ends. The CDR3 runs to 10 residues. Germline V gene lookup returns CDR1 GTSNPN and CDR2 SVGIG (reference sequence). The CDR3 region is CAWIGNTIYF. Written as DNA, the CDR3 is TGTGCCTGGATCGGAAACACCATATATTTT.

This chain connects TRBV29-1 to TRBJ2-1; 9 bases are a match to TRBD2. The ends lost 6 bases at V and 7 bases at J; junction bases unmatched: 10. Germline-derived CDR1 and CDR2 are SQVTM and ANQGSEA. The CDR3 runs to 14 residues. The CDR3 loop is CSVPMAGGRNEQFF. As DNA, the CDR3 is TGCAGCGTCCCTATGGCGGGAGGGAGGAATGAGCAGTTCTTC.